The 31 T cell receptor beta chains below were found in one sample sequenced in a study of tumor T cells in aggressive B-cell lymphoma. The assay was immunoSEQ multiplex PCR, and TCRdb's table has in-frame clones only and misses some. Of about 9,900 clones in the sample, approximately 85% were seen once. The sample was tumor tissue. These receptors were obtained from an adult with diffuse large B cell lymphoma.

This clone was recorded only once. This chain links TRBV4-2 with TRBJ2-1, with no clear D. Trimming removed 2 bases from V and 6 bases from J, with 11 bases in between. Germline CDR1 and CDR2: LGHNA and YNFKEQ. This CDR3 is built from 14 residues. CDR3: CASSQSFPSNEQFF. DNA of the CDR3: TGTGCCAGCAGCCAATCGTTCCCCAGCAATGAGCAGTTCTTC.

The chain carries TRBV7-2 and TRBJ2-7, with D possibly matching TRBD2 (5 bases). This CDR3 region has 13 residues. V was shortened by 0 bases and J by 6 bases, with 9 bases between the two germline ends. Per germline, CDR1 SGHTA and CDR2 FQGNSA. The CDR3 protein is CASSLARAFEQYF. The CDR3 nucleotides are TGTGCCAGCAGCTTAGCGCGGGCTTTCGAGCAGTACTTC.

The chain has TRBV28 and TRBJ1-1, with D hard to call. The V gene lost 7 bases and the J gene lost 3 bases, with 3 bases spanning the gap. This CDR3 spans 10 amino acids. Germline loops: CDR1 MDHEN, CDR2 SYDVKM. Written as DNA, the CDR3 is TGTGCCAGCATCGACACTGAAGCTTTCTTT. It encodes CASIDTEAFF.

The chain has TRBV2 and TRBJ2-2; D may be TRBD1 (5 bases). This CDR3 is built from 16 residues. The germline gives CDR1 SNHLY, CDR2 FYNNEI. The germline V and J ends were trimmed by 7 bases and 1 base, with 16 bases remaining between them. Here the CDR3 DNA reads TGTGCCAGCAAAGGGGTGGTGGGTAGGAACACCGGGGAGCTGTTTTTT. Protein product: CASKGVVGRNTGELFF. Full variable domain (remainder filled in from reference TRBV2 and TRBJ2-2): EPEVTQTPSHQVTQMGQEVILRCVPISNHLYFYWYRQILGQKVEFLVSFYNNEISEKSEIFDDQFSVERPDGSNFTLKIRSTKLEDSAMYFCASKGVVGRNTGELFFGEGSRLTVL.

This clone occurred once. The V gene is TRBV27, the J gene TRBJ2-1, with 7 bases matching TRBD2. J was trimmed by 5 bases and V by 10 bases; bases with no gene match: 11. The length of the CDR3 is 14 residues. The germline V gene has CDR1 MNHEY and CDR2 SMNVEV (reference sequence). This chain's CDR3 is CATKGGRLNNEQFF. In DNA, the CDR3 is TGTGCCACCAAGGGAGGGAGGCTTAACAATGAGCAGTTCTTC.

The chain recombines TRBV30 with TRBJ2-2; a possible D gene is TRBD1 (5 bases). Germline lookup yields CDR1 GTSNPN and CDR2 SVGIG (reference sequence). CDR3 size: 12 residues. V was shortened by 8 bases and J by 4 bases, with 11 bases between the two germline ends. In nucleotides, the CDR3 is TGTGCCCAACCAGGGATCACCGGGGAGCTGTTTTTT. The encoded protein is CAQPGITGELFF.

The chain is built from TRBV5-1 and TRBJ1-2; D may be TRBD1 (5 bases). This CDR3 has 15 amino acids. CDR1 is SGHRS, CDR2 YFSETQ, per germline. Trimming pared 2 bases from V and 8 bases from J, leaving 19 bases between. The DNA for the CDR3 is TGCGCCAGCAGCTTAGGAGGGAGTTATAGGGGAGGCTACACCTTC. It translates to CASSLGGSYRGGYTF.

This rearrangement joins TRBV7-9 to TRBJ2-7, with D possibly TRBD1 on 6 matching bases. Germline V gives CDR1 SEHNR, CDR2 FQNEAQ (reference sequence). V lost 1 base, J lost 2 bases, and 12 bases lay in between. The CDR3 is 15 amino acids. CDR3 amino acids: CASSLGGGAAYEQYF. The CDR3 DNA reads as TGTGCCAGCAGCTTAGGAGGGGGAGCGGCCTACGAGCAGTACTTC.

The J gene is TRBJ2-5, the V gene TRBV4-1, with TRBD2 matching 7 bases. The DNA end is a closer match to TRBJ2-7, so the J assignment may be wrong. Looked up from germline, CDR1 is MGHRA and CDR2 is YSYEKL. The CDR3 is 17 amino acids. The CDR3 spells CASSQAGTAGVNYEQYF. The CDR3 DNA reads TGCGCCAGCAGCCAAGCGGGTACGGCGGGAGTTAACTACGAGCAGTACTTC.

V and J are TRBV7-9 and TRBJ2-1, with a possible D match to TRBD1 (5 bases). The CDR3 sequence is 15 residues long. V was cut by 2 bases and J by 5 bases, with 13 bases left in between. Per germline, CDR1 SEHNR and CDR2 FQNEAQ (reference sequence). CDR3 in amino acids: CASSLKGVRNNEQFF. For the CDR3, the DNA is TGTGCCAGCAGCTTAAAAGGGGTCAGAAACAATGAGCAGTTCTTC.

Only a few counts were recorded for this clone. The chain joins TRBV29-1 to TRBJ1-2, with 12 bases fitting TRBD1. The germline CDR1 and CDR2 sequences are SQVTM and ANQGSEA. The CDR3 loop spans 14 amino acids. V lost 3 bases to trimming and J lost 4 bases; unmatched junction nucleotides: 3. The CDR3 DNA reads TGCAGCGTTGACGGGACAGGGGGCGGCTATGGCTACACCTTC. It is translated as CSVDGTGGGYGYTF. Full variable domain (rest looked up from reference TRBV29-1 and TRBJ1-2): SAVISQKPSRDICQRGTSLTIQCQVDSQVTMMFWYRQQPGQSLTLIATANQGSEATYESGFVIDKFPISRPNLTFSTLTVSNMSPEDSSIYLCSVDGTGGGYGYTFGSGTRLTVV.

Turning to this clone: The junction departs from the called germline gene at one end, perhaps through a read error. The chain links TRBV7-2 to TRBJ2-3; no clear D gene. The CDR3 consists of 14 residues. CDR1 and CDR2 (germline): SGHTA, FQGNSA. The CDR3 loop is CASSLDSGADMQYF. CDR3 coding DNA: TGTGCCAGCAGCTTAGATTCCGGCGCGGATATGCAGTATTTT.

The genes are TRBV29-1 and TRBJ1-2; D is unclear. This CDR3 contains 9 residues. The germline CDR1 and CDR2 sequences are SQVTM and ANQGSEA. Trimming removed 6 bases from V and 6 bases from J, with 5 bases in between. The CDR3 protein is CSVSDGYTF. The CDR3 nucleotides read TGCAGCGTCTCAGATGGCTACACCTTC.

This clone is labeled as large. The V gene is TRBV7-2, the J gene TRBJ1-2, with 8 bases that match TRBD1. The CDR3 loop spans 14 amino acids. V lost 4 bases to trimming and J lost 6 bases; unmatched junction nucleotides: 7. Germline assignment: CDR1 SGHTA and CDR2 FQGNSA. The CDR3 protein is CASSWLPGGDGYTF. CDR3 DNA: TGTGCCAGCAGCTGGCTCCCAGGGGGCGATGGCTACACCTTC.

As regards this clone: One end of the junction is discordant with germline, which a read error may explain. The chain carries TRBV2 and TRBJ2-7, with a possible D match to TRBD2 (5 bases). Germline V gene sequence: CDR1 SNHLY, CDR2 FYNNEI. This CDR3 contains 15 residues. CDR3 region: CASREEGVWVYEQYF. Written as DNA, the CDR3 is TGTGCCAGCAGAGAAGAGGGAGTCTGGGTCTACGAGCAGTACTTC.

This clone showed up just a few times. This chain connects TRBV2 to TRBJ2-5, with 10 bases lining up with TRBD2. Germline loops: CDR1 SNHLY, CDR2 FYNNEI. There are 14 residues in the CDR3. Trimming took 6 bases from V and 5 from J; bases not matched to a gene: 6. CDR3 amino acids: CASRLAGVGETQYF. The CDR3 coding sequence is TGTGCCAGCAGGCTAGCGGGAGTGGGGGAGACCCAGTACTTC.

This clone was counted between two and nine times. The CDR3 coding sequence is TGTGCCAGCAGCTTAGAGGTGAGGGACACTGAAGCTTTCTTT. Translated: CASSLEVRDTEAFF. The chain uses TRBV7-3 and TRBJ1-1; D unclear. The CDR3 consists of 14 residues. Germline CDR1 SGHTA, CDR2 FQGTGA. Trimming removed 2 bases at V and 3 bases at J, with 10 bases between.

CDR3 DNA: TGTGCCAGCAGCGTAGATGCAGGGAACACTGAAGCTTTCTTT. It codes for CASSVDAGNTEAFF. The V call is TRBV9, the J call TRBJ1-1; no clear D. The V end was cut by 0 bases, the J end by 1 base, with 7 bases between. The CDR3 length is 14 residues. Germline CDR1 and CDR2: SGDLS and YYNGEE. The full variable domain, with the rest looked up from reference TRBV9 and TRBJ1-1, is DSGVTQTPKHLITATGQRVTLRCSPRSGDLSVYWYQQSLDQGLQFLIQYYNGEERAKGNILERFSAQQFPDLHSELNLSSLELGDSALYFCASSVDAGNTEAFFGQGTRLTVV.

This clone was recorded once. The rearrangement joins TRBV29-1 to TRBJ1-2, with D tentatively TRBD1 (5 bases). Germline values: CDR1 SQVTM, CDR2 ANQGSEA. V shed 4 bases and J shed 1 base, with 7 bases lying between them. The CDR3 sequence is 12 residues long. CDR3 residues: CSVAGGNYGYTF. CDR3 bases: TGCAGCGTTGCCGGGGGTAACTATGGCTACACCTTC.

The chain uses TRBV4-3 and TRBJ2-7; TRBD2 matches at 11 bases. CDR1 is LGHNA and CDR2 is YSLEER in the germline V gene. CDR3 length: 16 residues. V trimming: 4 bases; J trimming: 7 bases; junction bases outside the gene matches: 12. CDR3 residues: CASSPNPLAGASEQYF. The CDR3 DNA follows: TGCGCCAGCAGCCCGAACCCACTAGCGGGAGCGAGTGAGCAGTACTTC.

The chain is built from TRBV5-4 and TRBJ2-3; D is undetermined. The length of the CDR3 is 14 residues. Trimming stripped 5 bases from V and 2 bases from J, with 12 bases between. Germline CDR1 is SGHNT and CDR2 is YYREEE (reference sequence). CDR3 sequence reads: CASRLVGSTDTQYF. CDR3 in DNA: TGTGCCAGCAGGCTAGTGGGTTCCACAGATACGCAGTATTTT.

The chain has TRBV5-1 and TRBJ2-7; maybe TRBD2 (5 bases). The CDR3 has 13 amino acids. Germline CDR1 is SGHRS and CDR2 is YFSETQ. Trimming took 4 bases from V and 2 from J, leaving 10 bases between them. The DNA of the CDR3 is TGCGCCAGCAGCATGGACTTCCCCTACGAGCAGTACTTC. Translating gives CASSMDFPYEQYF.

The chain recombines TRBV11-2 with TRBJ2-1; TRBD1 aligns across 10 bases. The germline CDR1 and CDR2 sequences are SGHAT and FQNNGV. V dropped 1 base and J dropped 10; count of bases not matched to a gene: 16. The CDR3 loop spans 18 amino acids. The DNA of the CDR3 is TGTGCCAGCAGCTTAGTTAGAAGGACCGGGACAGGGGTTTACGAGCAGTTCTTC. This codes for CASSLVRRTGTGVYEQFF.

The chain couples TRBV28 to TRBJ1-1, with D possibly TRBD1 on 6 matching bases. This CDR3 has 14 amino acids. Trimming left V 5 bases short and J 1 base short, with 11 bases between. Germline CDR1 MDHEN, CDR2 SYDVKM. The CDR3 region has the DNA TGTGCCAGCAGTCCACAGGGCTGGAACACTGAAGCTTTCTTT. Translating gives CASSPQGWNTEAFF.

This clone appeared a single time. The J gene is TRBJ1-1, the V gene TRBV5-4, with a tentative D call TRBD1 (5 bases). This CDR3 has 14 residues. Germline V CDR1 and CDR2: SGHNT, YYREEE (reference sequence). V was trimmed by 0 bases and J by 11 bases, leaving 17 bases between them. CDR3 DNA: TGTGCCAGCAGCTTGGCCGGGGGGAGGAGTGGCGCTTTCTTT. Translating gives CASSLAGGRSGAFF.

The chain has TRBV6-5 and TRBJ2-3; 10 bases are a match to TRBD2. Per the germline V gene, CDR1 is MNHEY and CDR2 is SVGAGI. The ends lost 7 bases at V and 3 bases at J; junction bases unmatched: 4. The CDR3 is made up of 14 amino acids. DNA of the CDR3: TGTGCCAGCAAGGCGGGACTAGCGACAGATACGCAGTATTTT. As protein: CASKAGLATDTQYF.

The chain links TRBV5-6 to TRBJ2-3; 12 nucleotides line up with TRBD2. V was clipped by 2 bases and J by 4 bases; unmatched bases: 8. This CDR3 contains 17 residues. Germline V gene data show CDR1 as SGHDT and CDR2 as YYEEEE. The CDR3 spells CASSFISSGRAADTQYF. CDR3 DNA sequence: TGTGCCAGCAGCTTCATCTCTAGCGGGAGGGCAGCAGATACGCAGTATTTT.

The chain couples TRBV14 to TRBJ1-2; TRBD1 might be the D (6 bases). V lost 5 bases and J 3 bases, leaving 19 bases between the germline ends. The CDR3 is made up of 16 amino acids. Germline V gene data show CDR1 as SGHDN and CDR2 as FVKESK. CDR3 sequence: CASSSNAGARDYGYTF. CDR3 bases: TGTGCCAGCAGCTCGAACGCAGGGGCTAGGGACTATGGCTACACCTTC.

The rearrangement uses TRBV2 and TRBJ2-2; D possibly corresponds to TRBD2 (6 bases). CDR1 SNHLY and CDR2 FYNNEI come from the germline V gene. The germline V and J ends were trimmed by 6 bases and 3 bases, with 11 bases remaining between them. The CDR3 is 14 residues long. The CDR3, as DNA: TGTGCCAGCAGCCGGGACTTAGACACCGGGGAGCTGTTTTTT. Translating gives CASSRDLDTGELFF.

The chain is built from TRBV6-6 and TRBJ2-3, with D tentatively TRBD2 (5 bases). V lost 11 bases, J lost 6 bases, and 18 bases lay in between. Germline CDR1 and CDR2: MNHNY and SVGAGI (reference sequence). The CDR3 runs to 13 residues. This chain's CDR3 is CAVRAEDRDTQYF. The CDR3 DNA follows: TGTGCCGTCAGAGCGGAGGATCGCGATACGCAGTATTTT.

On this clone: Within the sample, other DNA sequences also encode this same CDR3. The J gene is TRBJ2-4, the V gene TRBV13; TRBD2 aligns across 7 bases. There are 13 residues in the CDR3. After removal of 3 bases from V and 6 bases from J, the junction contained 2 bases not matched to a gene. Germline values: CDR1 PRHDT, CDR2 FYEKMQ (reference sequence). The DNA of the CDR3 is TGTGCCAGCAGCTTTAGGACTAGAAACATTCAGTACTTC. Its translation is CASSFRTRNIQYF.